This entry is about one TCR beta chain. What it binds is not known. This clone may be a read error of a much larger clone one base away. The source of the sample is a study of CD8+CD57+ T cells in acquired aplastic anemia. Genomic DNA served as template for TCR beta VDJ and CDR3 profiling. TCRdb recomputed calls from the reads with MiXCR, one row per CDR3 protein. The sample has a few hundred thousand distinct CDR3 sequences; around 30% are singletons. Germline values: CDR1 SQVTM, CDR2 ANQGSEA. V was cut by 3 bases and J by 8 bases, with 16 bases left in between. The CDR3 covers 14 residues. For sequencing, patients were chosen who had shown expansion of CD8+CD57+ cells by flow cytometry. Severe acquired aplastic anemia was present in every patient. Whole-study findings and limits: The study found no significant CD8+ Simpson's diversity difference between patients and controls.

The chain employs TRBV29-1 and TRBJ1-4; a weak D match, TRBD1 (5 bases). The receptor was isolated from a human donor with aplastic anemia. Sequenced input: sorted CD4+, CD8+, or CD8+CD57+ T cells (not recorded which) from PBMCs. CDR3 in amino acids: CSVEEGENGEKLFF. The CDR3 DNA is TGCAGCGTTGAGGAAGGGGAAAATGGCGAAAAACTGTTTTTT.